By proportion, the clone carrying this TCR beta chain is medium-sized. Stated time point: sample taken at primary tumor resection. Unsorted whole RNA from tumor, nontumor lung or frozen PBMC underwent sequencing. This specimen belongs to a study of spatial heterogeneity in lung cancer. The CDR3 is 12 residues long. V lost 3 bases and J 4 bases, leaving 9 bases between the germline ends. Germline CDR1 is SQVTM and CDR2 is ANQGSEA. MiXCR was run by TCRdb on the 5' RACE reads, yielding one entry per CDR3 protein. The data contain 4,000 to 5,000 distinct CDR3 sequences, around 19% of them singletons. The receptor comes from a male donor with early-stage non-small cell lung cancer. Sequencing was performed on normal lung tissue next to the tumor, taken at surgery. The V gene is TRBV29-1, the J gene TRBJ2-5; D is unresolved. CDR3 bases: TGCAGCGTTGAGGGAAAGAGAGAGACCCAGTACTTC. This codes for CSVEGKRETQYF. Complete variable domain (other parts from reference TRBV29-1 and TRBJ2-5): SAVISQKPSRDICQRGTSLTIQCQVDSQVTMMFWYRQQPGQSLTLIATANQGSEATYESGFVIDKFPISRPNLTFSTLTVSNMSPEDSSIYLCSVEGKRETQYFGPGTRLLVL.